This entry features one T cell receptor (beta chain) sequence. Its antigen remains unidentified. V was shortened by 0 bases and J by 5 bases, with 8 bases between the two germline ends. This CDR3 is 13 amino acids long. Germline lookup yields CDR1 WSHSY and CDR2 SAAADI. This sample is drawn from a study of graft-versus-host responses after intestinal transplantation. In the study overall: Recipients received multivisceral, liver-intestinal, or isolated intestinal transplants. The study gave all recipients anti-thymocyte globulin induction, then tacrolimus and steroids for about 3 years. Study-level findings and limits: Early declines in HvG clones that occurred post-transplant were associated with peak circulating GvH clone levels. Investigators detected GvH clones in recipient marrow, with some emerging earlier in ileum or blood.

Using immunoSEQ multiplex PCR, the repertoire was profiled, and TCRdb retains in-frame clones only, with some absent. The sample includes about 90,000 clones, around 83% of them seen just once. The chain recombines TRBV10-2 with TRBJ2-7; no firm D call. The TCR comes from a human donor who received an intestinal transplant. Specimen: unstimulated CD8+ T cells sorted from spleen or lymph node cells, collected before intestinal transplant. The CDR3: CASSESLGDEQYF. The CDR3 DNA follows: TGCGCCAGCAGTGAGTCGTTAGGAGACGAGCAGTACTTC.